This T cell receptor (beta chain) was identified during a study of human T cells and chemical hapten exposure. Background on the study: Epicutaneous patch tests delivered 0.01% DPC to the upper back, with evaluation at 6 days. Study outcomes and limitations: Sensitization with DPC brought no change to TCRs above 1 in 1000 in frequency. In comparison with controls, expanded TCRs gave rise to a significantly larger number of large CDR3 similarity clusters.

CDR3 length equals 15 residues. Germline V gene data show CDR1 as ENHRY and CDR2 as SYGVKD. V lost 7 bases to trimming and J lost 3 bases, with 18 bases between them. This clonotype was recorded a few times. Antigen specificity is unknown. Stated time point: pre-sensitization, week 0. Indicated treatment: therapeutic diphenylcyclopropenone sensitization with weekly scalp DPC. MiXCR, applied by TCRdb to the RACE reads, yields one record per CDR3 protein. The sample has a few hundred thousand distinct CDR3 sequences; 7.5% to 8% are singletons. The starting material was whole blood, obtained in connection with sensitization to the hapten diphenylcyclopropenone (DPC). The sequence derives from a man younger than 30 with alopecia areata. Some clones in this sample may be carry-over from other donors' samples. The rearrangement links TRBV10-3 to TRBJ1-1, with no clear D. The CDR3 sequence is CAIKDSVRQDTEAFF. DNA of the CDR3: TGTGCCATCAAGGACTCAGTAAGGCAAGACACTGAAGCTTTCTTT.